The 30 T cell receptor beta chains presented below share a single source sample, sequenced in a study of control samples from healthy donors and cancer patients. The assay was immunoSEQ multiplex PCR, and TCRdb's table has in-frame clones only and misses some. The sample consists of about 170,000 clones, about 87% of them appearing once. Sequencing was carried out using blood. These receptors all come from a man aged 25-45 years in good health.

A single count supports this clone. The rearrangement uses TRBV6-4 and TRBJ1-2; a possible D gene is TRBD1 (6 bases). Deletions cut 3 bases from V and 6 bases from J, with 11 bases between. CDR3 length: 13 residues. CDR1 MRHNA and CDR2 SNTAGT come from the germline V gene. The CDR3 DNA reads TGTGCCAGCAGTGATACGGGGGCGGATGGCTACACCTTC. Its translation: CASSDTGADGYTF.

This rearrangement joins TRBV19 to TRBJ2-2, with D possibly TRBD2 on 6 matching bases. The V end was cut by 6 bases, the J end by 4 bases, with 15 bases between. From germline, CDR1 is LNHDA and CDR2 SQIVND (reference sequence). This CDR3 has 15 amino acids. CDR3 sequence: CASRGTAAGTGELFF. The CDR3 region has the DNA TGTGCCAGTAGAGGGACTGCGGCAGGCACCGGGGAGCTGTTTTTT.

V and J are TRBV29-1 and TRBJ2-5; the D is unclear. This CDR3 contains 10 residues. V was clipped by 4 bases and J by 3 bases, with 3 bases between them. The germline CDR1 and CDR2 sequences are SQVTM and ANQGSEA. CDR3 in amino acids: CSVVEETQYF. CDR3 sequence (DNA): TGCAGCGTTGTAGAAGAGACCCAGTACTTC.

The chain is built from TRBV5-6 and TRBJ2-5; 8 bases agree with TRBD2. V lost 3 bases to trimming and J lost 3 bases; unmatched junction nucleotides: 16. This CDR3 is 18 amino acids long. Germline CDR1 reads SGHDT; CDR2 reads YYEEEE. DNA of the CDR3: TGTGCCAGCAGCTCCACGGAACGGGAGGGCCGCTTGGAAGAGACCCAGTACTTC. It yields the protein CASSSTEREGRLEETQYF.

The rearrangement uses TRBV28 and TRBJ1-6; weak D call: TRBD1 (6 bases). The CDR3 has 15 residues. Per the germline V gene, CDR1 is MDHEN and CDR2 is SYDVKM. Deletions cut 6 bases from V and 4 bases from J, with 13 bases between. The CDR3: CASSGSQGYNSPLHF. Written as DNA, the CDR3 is TGTGCCAGCAGCGGATCACAGGGATATAATTCACCCCTCCACTTT.

The CDR3 loop reads CSALLAGGPRVGELFF. The CDR3 coding sequence is TGCAGCGCCTTACTAGCGGGAGGCCCAAGGGTTGGGGAGCTGTTTTTT. This chain uses TRBV29-1 with TRBJ2-2, with 12 bases identical to TRBD2. Germline V gene data show CDR1 as SQVTM and CDR2 as ANQGSEA. The CDR3 loop spans 16 amino acids. Trimming cost V 7 bases and J 8 bases; bases outside gene matches: 14.

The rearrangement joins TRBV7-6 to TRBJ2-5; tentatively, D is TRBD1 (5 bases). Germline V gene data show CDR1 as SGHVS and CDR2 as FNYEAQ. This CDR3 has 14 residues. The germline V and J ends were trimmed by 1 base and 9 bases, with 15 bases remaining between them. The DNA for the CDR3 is TGTGCCAGCAGCTTAGGGGGCTTGGATGGGGCCCAGTACTTC. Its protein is CASSLGGLDGAQYF.

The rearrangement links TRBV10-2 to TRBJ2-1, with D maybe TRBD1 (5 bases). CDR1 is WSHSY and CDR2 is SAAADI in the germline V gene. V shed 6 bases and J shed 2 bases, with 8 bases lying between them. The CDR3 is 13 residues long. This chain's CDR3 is CASRAGPYNEQFF. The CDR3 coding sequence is TGCGCCAGCAGGGCAGGGCCCTACAATGAGCAGTTCTTC.

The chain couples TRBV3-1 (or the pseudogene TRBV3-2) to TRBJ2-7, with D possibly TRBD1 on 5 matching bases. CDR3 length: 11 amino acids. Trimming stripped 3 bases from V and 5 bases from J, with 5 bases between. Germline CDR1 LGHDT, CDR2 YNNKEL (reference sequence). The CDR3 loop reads CASSQGHEQYF. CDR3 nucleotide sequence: TGTGCCAGCAGCCAGGGGCACGAGCAGTACTTC.

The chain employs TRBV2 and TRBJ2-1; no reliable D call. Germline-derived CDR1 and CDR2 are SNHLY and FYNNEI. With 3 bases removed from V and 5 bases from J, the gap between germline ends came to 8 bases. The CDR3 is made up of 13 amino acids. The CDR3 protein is CASSEQADNEQFF. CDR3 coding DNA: TGTGCCAGCAGTGAGCAGGCGGACAATGAGCAGTTCTTC.

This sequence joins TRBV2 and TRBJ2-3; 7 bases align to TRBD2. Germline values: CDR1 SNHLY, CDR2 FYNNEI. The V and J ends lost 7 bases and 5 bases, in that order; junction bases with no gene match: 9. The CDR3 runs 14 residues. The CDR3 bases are TGTGCCAGCACCGGCCAAGCGGGACGAGATACGCAGTATTTT. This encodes CASTGQAGRDTQYF.

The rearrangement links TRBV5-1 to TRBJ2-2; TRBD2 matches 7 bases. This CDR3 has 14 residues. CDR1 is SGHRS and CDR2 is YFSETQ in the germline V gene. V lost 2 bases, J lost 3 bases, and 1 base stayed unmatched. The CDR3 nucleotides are TGCGCCAGCAGCTTTGGGGGGGACACCGGGGAGCTGTTTTTT. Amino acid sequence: CASSFGGDTGELFF.

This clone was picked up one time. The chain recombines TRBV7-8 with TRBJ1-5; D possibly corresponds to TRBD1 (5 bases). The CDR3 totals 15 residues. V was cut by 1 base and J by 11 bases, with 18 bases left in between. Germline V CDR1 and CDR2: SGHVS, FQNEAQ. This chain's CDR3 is CASSLEGAGKITQHF. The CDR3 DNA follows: TGTGCCAGCAGCTTAGAAGGGGCAGGGAAGATCACCCAGCATTTT.

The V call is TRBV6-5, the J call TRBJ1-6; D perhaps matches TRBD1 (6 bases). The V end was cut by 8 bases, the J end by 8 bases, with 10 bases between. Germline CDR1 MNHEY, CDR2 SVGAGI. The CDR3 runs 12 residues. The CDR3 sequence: CASSQGHSPLHF. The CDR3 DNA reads TGTGCCAGCTCCCAGGGGCATTCACCCCTCCACTTT.

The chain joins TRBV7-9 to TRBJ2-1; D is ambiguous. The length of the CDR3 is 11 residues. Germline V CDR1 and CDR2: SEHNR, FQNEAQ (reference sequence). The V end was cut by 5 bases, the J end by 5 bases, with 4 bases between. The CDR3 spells CASSDHNEQFF. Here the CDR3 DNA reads TGTGCCAGCAGCGATCACAATGAGCAGTTCTTC.

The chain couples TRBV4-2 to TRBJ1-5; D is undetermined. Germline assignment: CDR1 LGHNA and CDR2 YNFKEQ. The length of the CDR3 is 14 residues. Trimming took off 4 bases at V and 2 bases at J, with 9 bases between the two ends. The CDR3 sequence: CASSPLRGNQPQHF. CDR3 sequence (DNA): TGTGCCAGCAGCCCCTTGAGGGGCAATCAGCCCCAGCATTTT.

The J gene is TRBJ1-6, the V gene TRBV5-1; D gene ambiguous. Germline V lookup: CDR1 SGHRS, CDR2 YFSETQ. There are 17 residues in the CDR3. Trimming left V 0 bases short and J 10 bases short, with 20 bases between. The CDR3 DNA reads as TGCGCCAGCAGCTTGGATAAATGGGTAGAAAGACGGTCACCCCTCCACTTT. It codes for CASSLDKWVERRSPLHF.

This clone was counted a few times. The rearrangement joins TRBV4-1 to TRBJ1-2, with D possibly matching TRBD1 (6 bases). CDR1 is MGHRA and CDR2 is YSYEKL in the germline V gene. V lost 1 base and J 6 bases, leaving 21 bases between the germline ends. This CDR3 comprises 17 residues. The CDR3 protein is CASSQGWWTATKDGYTF. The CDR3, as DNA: TGCGCCAGCAGCCAAGGTTGGTGGACAGCCACCAAGGATGGCTACACCTTC.

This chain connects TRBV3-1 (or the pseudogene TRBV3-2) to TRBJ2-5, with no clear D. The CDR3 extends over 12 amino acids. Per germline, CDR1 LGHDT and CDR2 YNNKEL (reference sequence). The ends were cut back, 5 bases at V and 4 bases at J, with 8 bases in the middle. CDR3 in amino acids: CASSSGVETQYF. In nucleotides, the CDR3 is TGTGCCAGCAGCTCTGGGGTAGAGACCCAGTACTTC.

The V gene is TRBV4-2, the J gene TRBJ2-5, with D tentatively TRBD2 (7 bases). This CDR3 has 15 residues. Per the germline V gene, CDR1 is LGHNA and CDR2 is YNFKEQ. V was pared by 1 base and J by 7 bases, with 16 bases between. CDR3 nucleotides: TGTGCCAGCAGCCAAGTCATCGGGGGCGGGGGGACCCAGTACTTC. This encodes CASSQVIGGGGTQYF.

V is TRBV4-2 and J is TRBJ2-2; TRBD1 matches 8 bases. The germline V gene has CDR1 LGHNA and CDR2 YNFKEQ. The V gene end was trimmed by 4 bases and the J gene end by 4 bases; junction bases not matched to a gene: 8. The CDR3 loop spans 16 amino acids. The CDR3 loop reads CASSRQGRGGTGELFF. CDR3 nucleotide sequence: TGTGCCAGCAGCCGACAGGGGAGAGGAGGCACCGGGGAGCTGTTTTTT.

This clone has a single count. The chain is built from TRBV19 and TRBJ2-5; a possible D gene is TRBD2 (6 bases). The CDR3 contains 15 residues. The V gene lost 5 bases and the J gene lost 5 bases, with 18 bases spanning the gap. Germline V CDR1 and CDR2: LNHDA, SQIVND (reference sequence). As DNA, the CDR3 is TGTGCCAGTAGTCATAACAGCCTAGGAGGGGAGACCCAGTACTTC. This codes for CASSHNSLGGETQYF.

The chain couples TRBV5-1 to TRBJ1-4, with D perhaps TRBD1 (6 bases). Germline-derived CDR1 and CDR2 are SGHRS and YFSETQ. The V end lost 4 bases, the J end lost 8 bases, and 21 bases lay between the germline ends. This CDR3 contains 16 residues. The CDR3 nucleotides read TGCGCCAGCAGCCGGGATGGGCTGGGGGCGATGGAAAAACTGTTTTTT. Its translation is CASSRDGLGAMEKLFF.

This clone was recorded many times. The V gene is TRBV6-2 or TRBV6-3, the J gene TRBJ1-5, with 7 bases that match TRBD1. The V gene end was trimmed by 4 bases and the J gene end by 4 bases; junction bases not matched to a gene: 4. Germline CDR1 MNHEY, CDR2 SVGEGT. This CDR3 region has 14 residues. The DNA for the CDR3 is TGTGCCAGCAGTTCCCAGACAGGGAATCAGCCCCAGCATTTT. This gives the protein CASSSQTGNQPQHF.

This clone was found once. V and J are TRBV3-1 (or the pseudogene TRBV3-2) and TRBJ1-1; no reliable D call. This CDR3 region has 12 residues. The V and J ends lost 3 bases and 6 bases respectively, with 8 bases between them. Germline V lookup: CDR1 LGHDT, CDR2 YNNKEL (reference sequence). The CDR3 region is CASSQQGSEAFF. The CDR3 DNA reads TGTGCCAGCAGCCAGCAAGGATCTGAAGCTTTCTTT.

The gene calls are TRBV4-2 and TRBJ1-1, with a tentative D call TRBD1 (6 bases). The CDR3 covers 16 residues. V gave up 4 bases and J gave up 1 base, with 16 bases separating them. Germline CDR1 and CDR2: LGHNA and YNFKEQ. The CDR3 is CASSPGGGLENTEAFF. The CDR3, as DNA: TGTGCCAGCAGCCCCGGAGGGGGACTTGAGAACACTGAAGCTTTCTTT.

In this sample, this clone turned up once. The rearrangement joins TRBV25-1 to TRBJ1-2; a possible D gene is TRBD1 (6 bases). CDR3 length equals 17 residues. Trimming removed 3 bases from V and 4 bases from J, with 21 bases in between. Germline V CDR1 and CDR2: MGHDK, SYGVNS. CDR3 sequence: CASSEGIPSTGFYGYTF. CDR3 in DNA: TGTGCCAGCAGTGAGGGTATACCAAGCACAGGGTTCTATGGCTACACCTTC.

The CDR3 sequence: CSVGTGLEQFF. CDR3 nucleotides: TGCAGCGTTGGTACGGGATTAGAGCAGTTCTTC. The genes are TRBV29-1 and TRBJ2-1; D possibly corresponds to TRBD2 (5 bases). CDR3 length: 11 residues. Trimming left V 4 bases short and J 10 bases short, with 11 bases between. Per germline, CDR1 SQVTM and CDR2 ANQGSEA.

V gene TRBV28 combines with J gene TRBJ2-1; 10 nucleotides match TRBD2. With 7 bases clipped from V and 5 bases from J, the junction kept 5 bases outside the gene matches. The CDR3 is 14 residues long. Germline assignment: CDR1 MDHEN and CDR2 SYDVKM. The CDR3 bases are TGTGCCAGCACAGGGACTAGCGTTAACAATGAGCAGTTCTTC. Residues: CASTGTSVNNEQFF.

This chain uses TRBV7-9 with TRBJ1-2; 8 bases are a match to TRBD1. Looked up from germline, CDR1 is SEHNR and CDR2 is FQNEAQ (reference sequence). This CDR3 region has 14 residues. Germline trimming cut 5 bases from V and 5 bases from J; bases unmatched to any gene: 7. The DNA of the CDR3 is TGTGCCAGCAGCCCCCTGACAGGGGTTTATGGCTACACCTTC. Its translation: CASSPLTGVYGYTF.